These 3 T cell receptor beta chains were all obtained from the same sample, sequenced in a study of blood T cell repertoires in COVID-19. Using immunoSEQ multiplex PCR, the repertoire was profiled, and TCRdb retains in-frame clones only, with some absent. This table has approximately 50,000 clones, about 85% appearing once. The sequenced sample consisted of peripheral blood. These receptors originate from a human donor in a cohort sampled during active COVID-19.

This chain connects TRBV28 to TRBJ1-1, with 9 positions matching TRBD1. V was clipped by 6 bases and J by 7 bases; unmatched bases: 9. Germline values: CDR1 MDHEN, CDR2 SYDVKM. The CDR3 is 14 residues long. The CDR3 loop reads CASRLTQGAREAFF. The CDR3 nucleotides are TGTGCCAGCAGATTGACACAGGGGGCGCGTGAAGCTTTCTTT.

The rearrangement uses TRBV7-9 and TRBJ2-7; 9 bases fit TRBD2. The CDR3 contains 15 residues. V dropped 4 bases and J dropped 1; count of bases not matched to a gene: 5. Germline assignment: CDR1 SEHNR and CDR2 FQNEAQ (reference sequence). The CDR3 DNA reads TGTGCCAGCAGCTCGTCTAGCGGGAAATCCTACGAGCAGTACTTC. This codes for CASSSSSGKSYEQYF.

The chain is built from TRBV20-1 and TRBJ2-1; tentatively, D is TRBD2 (5 bases). CDR3 length: 14 amino acids. Trimming pared 3 bases from V and 6 bases from J, leaving 15 bases between. Germline CDR1 DFQATT, CDR2 SNEGSKA (reference sequence). CDR3: CSASGSGNGNEQFF. DNA of the CDR3: TGCAGTGCTAGTGGGTCCGGGAATGGCAATGAGCAGTTCTTC.